The rows below give T cell receptor beta chains drawn from one sample of a study of blood T cell repertoires in COVID-19. Sequenced by immunoSEQ multiplex PCR; TCRdb stores in-frame clones only, minus some. The table lists about 98,000 clones, around nine tenths of them singletons, with more than 1.5% in the top ten. Sequencing was carried out using peripheral blood. The source is a woman between 45 and 60 years old with COVID-19, enrolled during active disease. CDR3s leave out the opening cysteine and the closing phenylalanine or tryptophan.

>TRBV2|11|TRBJ1-2
ASRQETNYGYT
>TRBV5-4|13|TRBJ2-2
ASSLARTGPGELF
>TRBV19|12|TRBJ2-5
ASSSWTAIETQY
>TRBV9|13|TRBJ1-3
ASSLGGASGNTIY
>TRBV7-2|16|TRBJ1-1
ASSLAHGGAVMNTEAF
>TRBV28|9|TRBJ1-2
ASSTNTGYT
>TRBV10-1|13|TRBJ1-3
ASSADRVAGNTIY
>TRBV11-2|11|TRBJ1-1
ASSLAQVSLAF
>TRBV3-1/TRBV3-2|14|TRBJ2-3
ASSQDYSGVTDTQY
>TRBV28|10|TRBJ1-4
ASEGTDEKLF
>TRBV12-3/TRBV12-4|9|TRBJ1-1
ASSRRQGDF
>TRBV19|13|TRBJ2-5
ASSRVAGGLETQY
>TRBV6-6|13|TRBJ1-2
ASSGRDSLFYGYT
>TRBV5-8|13|TRBJ1-3
ASSSTGGAGNTIY
>TRBV20-1|13|TRBJ1-5
SASIGTYSNQPQH
>TRBV5-3|13|TRBJ1-2
ARSWDREGGYGYT
>TRBV11-3|15|TRBJ1-3
ASSLGRGAASGNTIY
>TRBV6-2/TRBV6-3|11|TRBJ1-5
ASSSLQGQPQH
>TRBV7-8|14|TRBJ2-1
ASSLVPRGGLNEQF
>TRBV5-4|15|TRBJ2-3
ASSLVLGTTVPDTQY
>TRBV7-8|14|TRBJ1-2
ASSLEGLGIRSRYT
>TRBV12-5|14|TRBJ1-1
ASGLSRGALNTEAF